The 5 T cell receptor beta chains below were found in one sample sequenced in a study of shared clonotypes between healthy human individuals. Some clones are missing from TCRdb's copy, which holds only in-frame ones; the method was immunoSEQ multiplex PCR. The table records more than 550,000 clones, just under 75% of them present only once. Sample: memory CD4+ T cells sorted from blood. The subset is: CD45RA-negative fraction. All receptors come from a woman in her twenties or thirties in good health.

The chain carries TRBV19 and TRBJ2-3, with 11 bases lining up with TRBD2. With V trimmed by 4 bases and J by 4 bases, 4 bases remained unmatched. This CDR3 contains 15 residues. Germline assignment: CDR1 LNHDA and CDR2 SQIVND (reference sequence). CDR3 in DNA: TGTGCCAGTAGTACCGGGACTAGCGGAGCAGATACGCAGTATTTT. It is translated as CASSTGTSGADTQYF. Based on the CDR3 plus reference TRBV19 and TRBJ2-3, the full variable domain is DGGITQSPKYLFRKEGQNVTLSCEQNLNHDAMYWYRQDPGQGLRLIYYSQIVNDFQKGDIAEGYSVSREKKESFPLTVTSAQKNPTAFYLCASSTGTSGADTQYFGPGTRLTVL.

This chain uses TRBV13 with TRBJ2-1, with 7 bases fitting TRBD1. In germline, CDR1 is PRHDT, CDR2 FYEKMQ (reference sequence). This CDR3 comprises 13 residues. After removal of 5 bases from V and 9 bases from J, the junction contained 7 bases not matched to a gene. This CDR3 reads CASSRTGAAEQFF. The CDR3 DNA is TGTGCCAGCAGCCGAACAGGGGCAGCTGAGCAGTTCTTC.

This clone came up once. The V gene is TRBV11-1, the J gene TRBJ1-2; maybe TRBD1 (6 bases). V lost 2 bases and J lost 3, with 16 bases in between. The CDR3 is 16 amino acids. CDR1 and CDR2 (germline): SGHAT, FQDESV (reference sequence). The CDR3 DNA follows: TGTGCCAGCAGCTTACTAGGTGGGGGGCAGGACTATGGCTACACCTTC. It specifies CASSLLGGGQDYGYTF.

This clone turned up a few times. The chain links TRBV30 to TRBJ1-1; no clear D gene. The CDR3 loop spans 13 amino acids. Germline V gene sequence: CDR1 GTSNPN, CDR2 SVGIG (reference sequence). The germline V and J ends were trimmed by 3 bases and 2 bases, with 10 bases remaining between them. CDR3 amino acids: CAWSSFGNTEAFF. The CDR3, as DNA: TGTGCCTGGAGCTCCTTCGGTAACACTGAAGCTTTCTTT.

The rearrangement joins TRBV27 to TRBJ1-3; maybe TRBD1 (5 bases). Germline CDR1 reads MNHEY; CDR2 reads SMNVEV (reference sequence). Trimming removed 5 bases at V and 2 bases at J, with 7 bases between. The length of the CDR3 is 13 residues. CDR3 protein: CASSRRAGNTIYF. In DNA, the CDR3 is TGTGCCAGCAGTCGCAGGGCTGGAAACACCATATATTTT.